This T cell receptor beta chain derives from a study of Ad26.COV2.S vaccination and SARS-CoV-2 variants. The treatment was: some 19 received Ad26.COV2.S at low or high dose, single or two shots; 5 received placebo; per-sample allocation not given. On day 63 after the first injection, vaccine and placebo recipients gave samples. Within Boston, the person who donated was an adult of 18-55 years. The repertoire was sequenced with immunoSEQ multiplex PCR; TCRdb's copy has only in-frame clones and lacks some. The table records some 290,000 clones, just under 85% of them present only once. Turning to this clone: Its specificity is unknown.

Study findings and constraints: Spike-specific responses of CD8+ and CD4+ T cells were reported to display substantial breadth after vaccination.

V was pared by 10 bases and J by 4 bases, with 13 bases of the junction left unmatched. This CDR3 is built from 15 residues. Germline V gene sequence: CDR1 MNHEY, CDR2 SVGAGI. J is TRBJ1-1 and V is TRBV6-5; the match to TRBD1 covers 9 bases. The clonotype comes from a person between 18 and 65 years old who received the Ad26.COV2.S COVID-19 vaccine or a placebo. Sample: peripheral blood, taken in a trial of Ad26.COV2.S vaccine versus placebo. The CDR3 loop reads CAILAIGTGTTEAFF. The CDR3 DNA sequence: TGTGCCATCCTAGCCATCGGGACAGGGACCACTGAAGCTTTCTTT.